This T cell receptor (beta chain) was captured by sequencing in a study of T cells after yellow fever vaccination. The CDR3 extends over 16 amino acids. The V end lost 5 bases, the J end lost 2 bases, and 16 bases lay between the germline ends. Germline V gene data show CDR1 as SEHNR and CDR2 as FQNEAQ (reference sequence). One entry per CDR3 protein results from TCRdb running MiXCR on the 5' RACE reads. The sample yields about 170,000 distinct CDR3 sequences, approximately 6.2% seen once. This clonotype has only a few counts. Its specificity is not known. Broader study findings: From the bulk population, abundant clonotypes could contaminate and appear within FACS-sorted repertoires. After the booster, 95% to 98% of CD4 and about nine tenths of CD8 primary-response clones were re-detected.

This TCR was recovered from a man younger than 30 who received the YFV17D yellow fever vaccine. The V and J genes are TRBV7-9 and TRBJ1-5; TRBD1 might be the D (6 bases). Here the sequenced sample was CD4+ T cells sorted from PBMCs, taken on the day of the first yellow fever vaccination. In DNA form, the CDR3 reads TGTGCCAGCAGCCTCTGGACAGCTCTGGGCAATCAGCCCCAGCATTTT. This codes for CASSLWTALGNQPQHF.